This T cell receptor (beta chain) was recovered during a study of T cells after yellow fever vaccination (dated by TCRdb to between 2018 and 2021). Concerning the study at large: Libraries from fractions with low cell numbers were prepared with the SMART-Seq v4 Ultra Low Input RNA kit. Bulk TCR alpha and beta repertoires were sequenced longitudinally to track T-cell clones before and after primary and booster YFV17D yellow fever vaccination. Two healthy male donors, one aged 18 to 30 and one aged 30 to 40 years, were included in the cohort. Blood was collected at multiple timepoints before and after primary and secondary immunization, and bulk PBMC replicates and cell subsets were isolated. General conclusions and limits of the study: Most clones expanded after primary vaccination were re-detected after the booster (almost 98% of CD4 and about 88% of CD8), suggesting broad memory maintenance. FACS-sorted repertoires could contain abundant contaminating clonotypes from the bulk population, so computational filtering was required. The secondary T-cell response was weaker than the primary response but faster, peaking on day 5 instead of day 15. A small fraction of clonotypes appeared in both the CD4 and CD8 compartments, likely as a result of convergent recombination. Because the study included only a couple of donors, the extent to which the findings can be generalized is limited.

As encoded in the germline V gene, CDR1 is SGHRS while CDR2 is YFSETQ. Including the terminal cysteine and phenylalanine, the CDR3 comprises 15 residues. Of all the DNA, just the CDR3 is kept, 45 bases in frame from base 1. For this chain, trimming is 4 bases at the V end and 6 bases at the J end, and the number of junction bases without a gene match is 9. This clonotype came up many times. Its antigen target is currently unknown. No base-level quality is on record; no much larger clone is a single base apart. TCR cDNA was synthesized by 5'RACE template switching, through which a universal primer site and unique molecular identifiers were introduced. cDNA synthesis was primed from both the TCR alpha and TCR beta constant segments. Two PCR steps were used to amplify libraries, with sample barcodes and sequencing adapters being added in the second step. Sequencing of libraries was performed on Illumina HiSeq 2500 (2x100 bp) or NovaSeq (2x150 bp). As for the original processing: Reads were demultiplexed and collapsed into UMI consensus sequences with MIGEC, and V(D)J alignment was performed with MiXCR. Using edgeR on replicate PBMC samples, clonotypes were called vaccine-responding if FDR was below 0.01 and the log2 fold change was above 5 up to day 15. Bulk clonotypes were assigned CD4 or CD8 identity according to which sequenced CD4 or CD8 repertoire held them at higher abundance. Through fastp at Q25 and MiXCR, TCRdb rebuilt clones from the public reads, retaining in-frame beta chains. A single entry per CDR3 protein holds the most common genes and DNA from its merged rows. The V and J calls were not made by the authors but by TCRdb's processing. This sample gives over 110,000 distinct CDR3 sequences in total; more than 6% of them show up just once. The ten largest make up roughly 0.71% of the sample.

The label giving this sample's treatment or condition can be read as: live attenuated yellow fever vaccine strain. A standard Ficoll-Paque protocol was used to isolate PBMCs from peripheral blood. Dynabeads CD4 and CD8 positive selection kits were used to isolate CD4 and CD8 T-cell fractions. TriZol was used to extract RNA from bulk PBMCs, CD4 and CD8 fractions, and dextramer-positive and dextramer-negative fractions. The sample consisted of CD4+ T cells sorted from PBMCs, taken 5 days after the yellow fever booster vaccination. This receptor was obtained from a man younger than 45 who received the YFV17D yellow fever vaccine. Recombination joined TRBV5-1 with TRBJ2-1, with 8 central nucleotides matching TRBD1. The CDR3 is CASSLAGGVGNEQFF. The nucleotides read TGCGCCAGCAGCCTTGCAGGGGGCGTAGGCAATGAGCAGTTCTTC.